This TCR beta chain derives from a study of T cell repertoires in ileal Crohn's disease. Study results and caveats: Every patient over 26.8% clonality showed endoscopic recurrence. Compared with CD4 T cells, sorted CD8 cells carried more expanded clones.

By share, this clone counts as medium-sized. No antigen is known for it. Described time point: proximal margin of the surgical specimen (macroscopically non-inflamed). Some clones are missing from TCRdb's copy, which holds only in-frame ones; the method was immunoSEQ multiplex PCR. The profile shows around 7,300 clones, 55% to 75% of them singletons. The CDR3 is 16 amino acids. The germline CDR1 and CDR2 sequences are SGHAT and FQDESV (reference sequence). With 5 bases clipped from V and 2 bases from J, the junction kept 7 bases outside the gene matches. V and J are TRBV11-1 and TRBJ2-1, with TRBD2 matching over 9 bases. The sample taken for sequencing was ileal tissue. The receptor comes from an adult with Crohn's disease. This CDR3 is CASSGQRGETYNEQFF. CDR3 sequence (DNA): TGTGCCAGCAGCGGACAGCGGGGGGAAACCTACAATGAGCAGTTCTTC.